The sequence of this TCR beta chain was determined in a study of T cell repertoires in cytomegalovirus infection. TCRdb passed the reads through MiXCR, listing each CDR3 protein once. The data contain 100,000 to 150,000 distinct CDR3 sequences, roughly 25% of them seen just once; the ten biggest clones take up roughly 35%. Germline V gives CDR1 MDHEN, CDR2 SYDVKM. The V end was cut by 7 bases, the J end by 2 bases, with 24 bases between. The CDR3 covers 18 residues. This clonotype was observed once. Its target is not known. This clonotype was obtained from a human donor in good health (CMV status not recorded). Some clones in this sample may be carry-over from other donors' samples. The sequencing sample was made of PBMCs, sequenced either directly or after in vitro stimulation (not recorded which). The chain uses TRBV28 and TRBJ1-5, with TRBD1 as a possible D gene (6 bases). The CDR3 loop is CASKGGDFPLRGNQPQHF. In DNA form, the CDR3 reads TGTGCCAGCAAGGGGGGGGACTTTCCCCTTCGGGGCAATCAGCCCCAGCATTTT.